Detailed here is one T cell receptor beta chain. Corrective cardiac surgery supplied the resected thymus tissue. CDR1 and CDR2 (germline): MNHEY, SVGAGI. V dropped 6 bases and J dropped 12 bases, with 9 bases sitting between them. The CDR3 spans 10 residues. This table comes from immunoSEQ multiplex PCR, and its TCRdb copy is limited to in-frame clones, with some not included. The table records roughly 130,000 clones, around 94% of them present only once. The data originate from a study of human thymus T cells. This chain uses TRBV6-5 with TRBJ2-1; no definite D call. Material: thymus tissue. The TCR sequence derives from a boy in the first two years of life with a congenital heart defect but otherwise immunologically healthy. CDR3 DNA sequence: TGTGCCAGCAGGAACTTTTGGCAGTTCTTC. Its translation is CASRNFWQFF.